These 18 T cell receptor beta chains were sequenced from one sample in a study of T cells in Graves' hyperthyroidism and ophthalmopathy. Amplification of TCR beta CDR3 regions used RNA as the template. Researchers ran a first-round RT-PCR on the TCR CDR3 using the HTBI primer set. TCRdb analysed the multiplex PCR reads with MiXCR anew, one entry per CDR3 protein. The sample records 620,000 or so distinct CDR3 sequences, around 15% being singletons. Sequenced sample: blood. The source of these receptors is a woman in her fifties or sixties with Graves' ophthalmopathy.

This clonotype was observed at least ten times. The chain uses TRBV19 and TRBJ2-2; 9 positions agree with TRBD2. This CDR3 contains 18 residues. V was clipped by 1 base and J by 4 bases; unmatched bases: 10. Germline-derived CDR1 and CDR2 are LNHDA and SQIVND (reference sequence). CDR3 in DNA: TGTGCCAGTAGTATAGGCGTTGGAGCGGGAGGACGCACCGGGGAGCTGTTTTTT. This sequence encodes CASSIGVGAGGRTGELFF.

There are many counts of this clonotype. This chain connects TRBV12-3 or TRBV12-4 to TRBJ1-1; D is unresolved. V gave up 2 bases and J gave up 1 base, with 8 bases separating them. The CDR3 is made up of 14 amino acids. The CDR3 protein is CASSLMQTNTEAFF. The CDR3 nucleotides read TGTGCCAGCAGTTTAATGCAGACGAACACTGAAGCTTTCTTT.

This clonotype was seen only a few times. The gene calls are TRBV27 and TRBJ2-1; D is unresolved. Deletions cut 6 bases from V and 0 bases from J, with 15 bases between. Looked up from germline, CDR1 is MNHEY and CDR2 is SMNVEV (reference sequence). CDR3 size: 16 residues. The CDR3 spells CASSPLIFNSYNEQFF. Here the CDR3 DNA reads TGTGCCAGCAGCCCACTTATTTTTAACTCCTACAATGAGCAGTTCTTC.

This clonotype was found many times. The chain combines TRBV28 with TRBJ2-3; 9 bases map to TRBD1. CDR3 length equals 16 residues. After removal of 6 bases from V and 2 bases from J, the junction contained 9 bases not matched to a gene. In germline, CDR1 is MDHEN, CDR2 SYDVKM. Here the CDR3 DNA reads TGTGCCAGCAGCCTGCGGACAGGGGTGGACACAGATACGCAGTATTTT. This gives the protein CASSLRTGVDTDTQYF.

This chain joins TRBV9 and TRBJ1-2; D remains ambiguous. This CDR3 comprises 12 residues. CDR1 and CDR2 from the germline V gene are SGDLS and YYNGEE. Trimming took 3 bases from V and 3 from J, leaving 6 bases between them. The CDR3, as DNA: TGTGCCAGCAGCGGGAAAGACTATGGCTACACCTTC. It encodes CASSGKDYGYTF.

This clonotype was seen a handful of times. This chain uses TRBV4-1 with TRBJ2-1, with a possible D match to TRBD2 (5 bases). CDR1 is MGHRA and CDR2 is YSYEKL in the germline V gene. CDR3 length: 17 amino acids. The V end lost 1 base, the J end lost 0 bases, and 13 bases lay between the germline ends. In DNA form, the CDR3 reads TGCGCCAGCAGCCAAGTAGAAGGGAGTAGCTCCTACAATGAGCAGTTCTTC. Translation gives CASSQVEGSSSYNEQFF.

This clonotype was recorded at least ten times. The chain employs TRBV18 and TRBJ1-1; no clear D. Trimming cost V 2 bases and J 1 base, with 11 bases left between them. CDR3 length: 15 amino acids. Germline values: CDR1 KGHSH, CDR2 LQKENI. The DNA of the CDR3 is TGTGCCAGCTCACCAGCGGCCAGGCAGAACACTGAAGCTTTCTTT. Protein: CASSPAARQNTEAFF.

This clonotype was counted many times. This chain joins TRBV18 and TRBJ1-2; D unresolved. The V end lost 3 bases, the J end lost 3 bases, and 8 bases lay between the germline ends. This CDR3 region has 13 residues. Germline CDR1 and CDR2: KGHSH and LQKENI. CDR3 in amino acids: CASSPREDYGYTF. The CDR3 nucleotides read TGTGCCAGCTCACCTCGGGAGGACTATGGCTACACCTTC.

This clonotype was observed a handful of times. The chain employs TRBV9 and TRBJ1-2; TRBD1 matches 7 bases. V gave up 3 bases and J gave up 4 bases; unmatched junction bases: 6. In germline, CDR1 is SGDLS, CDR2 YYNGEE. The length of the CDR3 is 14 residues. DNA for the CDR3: TGTGCCAGCAGCGGGGACAGTTACCCCTATGGCTACACCTTC. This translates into CASSGDSYPYGYTF. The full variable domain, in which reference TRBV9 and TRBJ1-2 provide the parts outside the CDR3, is DSGVTQTPKHLITATGQRVTLRCSPRSGDLSVYWYQQSLDQGLQFLIQYYNGEERAKGNILERFSAQQFPDLHSELNLSSLELGDSALYFCASSGDSYPYGYTFGSGTRLTVV.

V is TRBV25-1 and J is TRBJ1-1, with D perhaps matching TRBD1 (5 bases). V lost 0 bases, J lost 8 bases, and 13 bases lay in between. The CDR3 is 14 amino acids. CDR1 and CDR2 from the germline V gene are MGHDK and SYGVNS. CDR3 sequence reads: CASSEYLGQGEAFF. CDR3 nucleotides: TGTGCCAGCAGTGAATACCTCGGGCAGGGAGAAGCTTTCTTT.

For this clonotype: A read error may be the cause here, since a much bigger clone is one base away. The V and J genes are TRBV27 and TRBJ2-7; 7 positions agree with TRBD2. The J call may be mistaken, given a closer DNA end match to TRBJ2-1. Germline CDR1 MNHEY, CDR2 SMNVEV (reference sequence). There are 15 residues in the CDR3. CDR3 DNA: TGTGCCAGCAGTACCTACTGGGAGGGCCGGGGTGAGCAGTTCTTC. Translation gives CASSTYWEGRGEQFF.

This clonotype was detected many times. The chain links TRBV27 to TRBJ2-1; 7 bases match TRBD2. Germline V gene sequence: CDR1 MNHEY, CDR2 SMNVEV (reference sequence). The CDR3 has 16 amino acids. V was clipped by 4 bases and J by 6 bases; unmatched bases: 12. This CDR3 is CASSYTSAGVRNEQFF. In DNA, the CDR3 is TGTGCCAGCAGTTACACCAGTGCGGGAGTCCGCAATGAGCAGTTCTTC.

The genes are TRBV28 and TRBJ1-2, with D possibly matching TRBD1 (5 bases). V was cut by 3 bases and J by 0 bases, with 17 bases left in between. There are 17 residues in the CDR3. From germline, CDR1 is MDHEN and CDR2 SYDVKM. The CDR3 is CASSLSARGFSNYGYTF. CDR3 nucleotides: TGTGCCAGCAGTTTGAGCGCTCGGGGGTTTTCTAACTATGGCTACACCTTC.

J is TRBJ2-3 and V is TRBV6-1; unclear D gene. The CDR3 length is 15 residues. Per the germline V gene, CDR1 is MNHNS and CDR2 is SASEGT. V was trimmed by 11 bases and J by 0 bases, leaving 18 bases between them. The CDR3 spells CAGSPFRTSTDTQYF. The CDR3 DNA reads TGTGCCGGATCCCCGTTTCGTACTAGCACAGATACGCAGTATTTT.

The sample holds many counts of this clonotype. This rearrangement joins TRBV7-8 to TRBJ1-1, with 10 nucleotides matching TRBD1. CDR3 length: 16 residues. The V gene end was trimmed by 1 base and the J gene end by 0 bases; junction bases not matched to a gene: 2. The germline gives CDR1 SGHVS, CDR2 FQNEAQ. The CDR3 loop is CASSLGTGGVNTEAFF. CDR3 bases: TGTGCCAGCAGCTTAGGGACAGGGGGGGTGAACACTGAAGCTTTCTTT.

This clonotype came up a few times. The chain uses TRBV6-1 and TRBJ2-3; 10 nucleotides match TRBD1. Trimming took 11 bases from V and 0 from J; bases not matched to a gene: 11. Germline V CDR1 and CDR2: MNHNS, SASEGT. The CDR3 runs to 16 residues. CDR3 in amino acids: CAAKDRGSWSTDTQYF. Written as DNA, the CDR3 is TGTGCCGCAAAGGACAGGGGGAGTTGGAGCACAGATACGCAGTATTTT.

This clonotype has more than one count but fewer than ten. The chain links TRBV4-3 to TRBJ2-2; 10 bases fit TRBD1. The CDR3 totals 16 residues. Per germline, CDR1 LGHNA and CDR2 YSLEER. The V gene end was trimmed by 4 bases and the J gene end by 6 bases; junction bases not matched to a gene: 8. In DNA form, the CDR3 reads TGCGCCAGCAGCCCGGGGGGACAGGGGTTCGCCGGGGAGCTGTTTTTT. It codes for CASSPGGQGFAGELFF.

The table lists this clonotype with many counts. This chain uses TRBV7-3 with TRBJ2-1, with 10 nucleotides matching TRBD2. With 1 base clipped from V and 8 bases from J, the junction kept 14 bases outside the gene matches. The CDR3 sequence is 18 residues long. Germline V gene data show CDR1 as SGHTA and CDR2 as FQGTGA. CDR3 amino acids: CASSLKGASGRLLDEQFF. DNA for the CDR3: TGTGCCAGCAGCTTAAAAGGGGCTAGCGGGAGATTATTGGATGAGCAGTTCTTC.